This TCR beta chain stems from a study of T cells in tumors after PD-1 blockade. About the research overall: A subset received ongoing vismodegib 150 mg daily alongside anti-PD-1 therapy. Overall study findings and caveats: Blood contained about 44% of the tumor's TCR clonotypes.

A note on this clone: Its antigen is not known.

Input was about 616 ng to 6,500 ng of genomic DNA from tumor or blood. Assay: immunoSEQ multiplex PCR; the TCRdb copy retains only in-frame clones and omits some. The sample lists about 33,000 clones, approximately 78% occurring once. Source: PBMCs, taken before anti-PD-1 treatment. This TCR was sampled from a human donor with basal cell carcinoma.

The CDR3 nucleotides are TGTGCCAGCAGTTACGGGACTAGCGGGGGGCCCCTGTACTTC. Its protein product is CASSYGTSGGPLYF. The chain joins TRBV6-5 to TRBJ2-7; 15 bases line up with TRBD2. Germline V gene lookup returns CDR1 MNHEY and CDR2 SVGAGI. The CDR3 totals 14 residues. V shed 2 bases, J shed 12 bases, and the junction held 5 bases outside the gene matches.